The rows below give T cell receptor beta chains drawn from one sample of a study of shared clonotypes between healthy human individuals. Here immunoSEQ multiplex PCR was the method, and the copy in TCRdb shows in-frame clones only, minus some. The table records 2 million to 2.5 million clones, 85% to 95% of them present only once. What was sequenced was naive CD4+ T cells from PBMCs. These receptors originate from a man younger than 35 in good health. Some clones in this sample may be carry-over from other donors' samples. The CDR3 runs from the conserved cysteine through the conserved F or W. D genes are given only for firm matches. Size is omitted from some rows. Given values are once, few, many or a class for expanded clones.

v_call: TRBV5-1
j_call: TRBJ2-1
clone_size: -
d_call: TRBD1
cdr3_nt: TGCGCCAGCAGCTCGACAGGGGGGGCTTACAATGAGCAGTTCTTC
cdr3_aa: CASSSTGGAYNEQFF

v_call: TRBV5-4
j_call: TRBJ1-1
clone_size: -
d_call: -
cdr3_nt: TGTGCCAGCAGCTTACAGGGCCTCACTGAAGCTTTCTTT
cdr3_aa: CASSLQGLTEAFF

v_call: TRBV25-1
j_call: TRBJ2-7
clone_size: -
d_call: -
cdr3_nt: TGTGCCAGCAGTGAATCGGGAGACGGACACCGCTACGAGCAGTACTTC
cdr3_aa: CASSESGDGHRYEQYF

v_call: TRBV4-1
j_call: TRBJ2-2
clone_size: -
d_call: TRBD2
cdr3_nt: TGCGCCAGCAGCCAAGGTGGCGGGAGGGCCGGCGGGGAGCTGTTTTTT
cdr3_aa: CASSQGGGRAGGELFF

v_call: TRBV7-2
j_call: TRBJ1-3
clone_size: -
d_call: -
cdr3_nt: TGTGCCAGCAGCTCGACCTACGCGGGCTCTGGAAACACCATATATTTT
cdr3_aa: CASSSTYAGSGNTIYF

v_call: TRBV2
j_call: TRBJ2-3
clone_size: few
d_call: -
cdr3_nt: TGTGCCAGCAGTGGTTCGTGGGAATCGGAGTATTTT
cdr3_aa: CASSGSWESEYF

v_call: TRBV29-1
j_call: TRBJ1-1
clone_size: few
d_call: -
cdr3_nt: TGCAGCGTTGAAGTGAACACTGAAGCTTTCTTT
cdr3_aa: CSVEVNTEAFF

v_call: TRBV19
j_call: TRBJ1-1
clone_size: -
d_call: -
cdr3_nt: TGTGCCAGTACCCCCTGGGGACGCACTGAAGCTTTCTTT
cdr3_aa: CASTPWGRTEAFF

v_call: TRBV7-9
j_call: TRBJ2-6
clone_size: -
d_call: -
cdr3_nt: TGTGCCAGCAGGACTATAAGCTCTGGGGCCAACGTCCTGACTTTC
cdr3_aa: CASRTISSGANVLTF

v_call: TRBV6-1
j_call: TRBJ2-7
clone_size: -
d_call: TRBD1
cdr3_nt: TGTGCCAGCAGTGAATTGACAGGGGGAGCCTACGAGCAGTACTTC
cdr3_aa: CASSELTGGAYEQYF

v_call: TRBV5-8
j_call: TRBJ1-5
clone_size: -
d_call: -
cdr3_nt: TGTGCCAGCAGCTTATATGAGGGGTTGGGGCAGCCCCAGCATTTT
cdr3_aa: CASSLYEGLGQPQHF

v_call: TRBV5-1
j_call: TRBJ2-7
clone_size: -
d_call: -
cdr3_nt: TGCGCCAGCAGCTTGAGGGGCCCAGGCTACGAGCAGTACTTC
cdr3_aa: CASSLRGPGYEQYF

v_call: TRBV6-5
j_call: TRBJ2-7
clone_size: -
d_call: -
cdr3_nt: TGTGCCAGCAGTTACTCGATGGGGGGAACGGGCGACGAGCAGTACTTC
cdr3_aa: CASSYSMGGTGDEQYF

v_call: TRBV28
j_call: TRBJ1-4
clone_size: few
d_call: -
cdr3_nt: TGTGCCAGCAGTTTGGGAGGGGCAACTAATGAAAAACTGTTTTTT
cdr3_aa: CASSLGGATNEKLFF

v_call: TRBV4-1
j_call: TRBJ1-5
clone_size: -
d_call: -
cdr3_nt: TGCGCCAGCAGTAGTGTCAGGGGCAATCAGCCCCAGCATTTT
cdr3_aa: CASSSVRGNQPQHF

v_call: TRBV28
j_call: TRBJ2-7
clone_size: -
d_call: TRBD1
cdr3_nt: TGTGCCAGCAGTTTATCGGGACAGGGGTCCTCCAACGAGCAGTACTTC
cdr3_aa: CASSLSGQGSSNEQYF

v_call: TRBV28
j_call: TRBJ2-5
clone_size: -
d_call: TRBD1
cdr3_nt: TGTGCCAGCAGTGTACAGGGGACGCAGACCCAGTACTTC
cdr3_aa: CASSVQGTQTQYF

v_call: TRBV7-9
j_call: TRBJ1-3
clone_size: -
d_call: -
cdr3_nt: TGTGCCAGCAGCTTTTACGTGGCGGGAAACACCATATATTTT
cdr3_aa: CASSFYVAGNTIYF

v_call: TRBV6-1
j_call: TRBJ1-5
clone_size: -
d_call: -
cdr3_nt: TGTGCCAGCAGTGAAGGACACTACAATCAGCCCCAGCATTTT
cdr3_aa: CASSEGHYNQPQHF

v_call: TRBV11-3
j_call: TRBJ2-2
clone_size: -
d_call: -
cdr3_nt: TGTGCCAGCAGCTTAGGATCGGGTAACACCGGGGAGCTGTTTTTT
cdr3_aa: CASSLGSGNTGELFF

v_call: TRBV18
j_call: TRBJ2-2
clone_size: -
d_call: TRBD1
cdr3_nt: TGTGCCAGCTCCCTACAGGGGCTGACCGGGGAGCTGTTTTTT
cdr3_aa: CASSLQGLTGELFF

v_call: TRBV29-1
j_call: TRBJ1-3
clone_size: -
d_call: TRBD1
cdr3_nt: TGCAGCGTTGAAAGGGACAGGGTTGGAAACACCATATATTTT
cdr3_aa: CSVERDRVGNTIYF

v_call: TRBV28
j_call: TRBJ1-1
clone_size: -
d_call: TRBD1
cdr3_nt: TGTGCCAGCAGCCTCCTTAGGGGGCTTGAGACTGAAGCTTTCTTT
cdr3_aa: CASSLLRGLETEAFF

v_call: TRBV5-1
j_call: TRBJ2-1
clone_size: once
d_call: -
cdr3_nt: TGCGCCAGCAGCCCCCAGGTTGGGGACAATGAGCAGTTCTTC
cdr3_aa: CASSPQVGDNEQFF

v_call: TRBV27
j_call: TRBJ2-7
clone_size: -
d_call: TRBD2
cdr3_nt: TGTGCCAGCAGAAAAGAGGTAGCGGGAGGCTACGAGCAGTACTTC
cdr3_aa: CASRKEVAGGYEQYF

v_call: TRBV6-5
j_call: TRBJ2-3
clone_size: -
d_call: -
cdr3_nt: TGTGCCAGCAGTTTCCATGGGGCAGATACGCAGTATTTT
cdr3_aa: CASSFHGADTQYF

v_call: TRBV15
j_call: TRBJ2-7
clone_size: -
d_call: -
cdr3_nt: TGTGCCACCAGCAGAGGGGGCAGGGGCTACGAGCAGTACTTC
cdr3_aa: CATSRGGRGYEQYF

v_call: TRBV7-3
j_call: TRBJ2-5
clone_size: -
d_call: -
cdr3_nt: TGTGCCAGCAGCCCGAAAAGGGGGGAATGGGAGACCCAGTACTTC
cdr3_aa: CASSPKRGEWETQYF

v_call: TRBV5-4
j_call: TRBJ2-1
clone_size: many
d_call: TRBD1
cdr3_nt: TGTGCCAGCAGCTCAGGACAGGGGGCGCTTATTGAGCAGTTCTTC
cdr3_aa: CASSSGQGALIEQFF